Listed below are T cell receptor beta chains from one sample, sequenced in a study of T cell repertoires in cytomegalovirus infection. TCRdb independently ran MiXCR on the reads; one entry per CDR3 protein. The data show under 850,000 distinct CDR3 sequences, around a third seen once. For these receptors, no antigen is known. This sample comprised cultured PBMCs, obtained from culture after CMV antigen stimulation. The receptor set was obtained from a human donor in good health (CMV status not recorded). Some clones in this sample may be carry-over from other donors' samples. CDR3s include the opening cysteine and the closing phenylalanine or tryptophan. The D gene is left open where the match is weak. The listing skips clone size in some rows; elsewhere it reads once, few, many or a size class.

abundance | len | d_gene | j_gene | v_gene | CDR3nt | CDR3aa
NA | 14 | TRBD2 | TRBJ2-7 | TRBV27 | TGTGCCAGCAGTTTAGGTGGGAGGGCCGTCGAGCAGTACTTC | CASSLGGRAVEQYF
many | 16 | TRBD1 | TRBJ2-1 | TRBV7-6 | TGTGCCAGCAGCCTAGGGACAGACATTACCTACAATGAGCAGTTCTTC | CASSLGTDITYNEQFF
NA | 15 | TRBD2 | TRBJ2-1 | TRBV5-1 | TGCGCCAGCAGCCTGGGACTACGGGGCACCAATGAGCAGTTCTTC | CASSLGLRGTNEQFF
few | 15 | NA | TRBJ1-1 | TRBV6-5 | TGTGCCAGCAGTTACTCTGGGCAGGGAAAAACTGAAGCTTTCTTT | CASSYSGQGKTEAFF
many | 14 | NA | TRBJ1-5 | TRBV7-2 | TGTGCCAGCAGTTGGACATTTAGCAATCAGCCCCAGCATTTT | CASSWTFSNQPQHF
once | 14 | NA | TRBJ2-3 | TRBV5-1 | TGCGCCAGCAGCTCGATACCCTCGGCAGATACGCAGTATTTT | CASSSIPSADTQYF
many | 15 | NA | TRBJ1-2 | TRBV7-2 | TGTGCCAGCAGCTCCAGCCCGGGACAAATAAAAGGCTACACCTTC | CASSSSPGQIKGYTF
NA | 16 | NA | TRBJ2-1 | TRBV19 | TGTGCCAGTAGTATTCAGGGGGGCGATTATTACAATGAGCAGTTCTTC | CASSIQGGDYYNEQFF
NA | 12 | NA | TRBJ1-5 | TRBV19 | TGTGCCAGTACACAGAGCAATCAGCCCCAGCATTTT | CASTQSNQPQHF
NA | 14 | NA | TRBJ1-2 | TRBV6-1 | TGTGCCAGCAGCCTCACAGGGATCGACTATGGCTACACCTTC | CASSLTGIDYGYTF
few | 15 | NA | TRBJ2-1 | TRBV7-6 | TGTGCCAGCAGCTTTGAAGCGGCCTCCTACAATGAGCAGTTCTTC | CASSFEAASYNEQFF
many | 16 | NA | TRBJ1-2 | TRBV7-2 | TGTGCCAGCACCATTATTCGGGGGAGTGGTAACTATGGCTACACCTTC | CASTIIRGSGNYGYTF
NA | 15 | NA | TRBJ1-1 | TRBV19 | TGTGCCAGTAGTATAAGCGACACCCGATGGGCTGAAGCTTTCTTT | CASSISDTRWAEAFF
NA | 15 | TRBD2 | TRBJ2-7 | TRBV11-2 | TGTGCCAGCAGCTTGAGGGTAGCGGGAGCCTACGAGCAGTACTTC | CASSLRVAGAYEQYF
NA | 15 | NA | TRBJ1-2 | TRBV5-4 | TGTGCCAGCAGCCCGTCCCGCTCCGCTAACTATGGCTACACCTTC | CASSPSRSANYGYTF
many | 14 | TRBD1 | TRBJ1-4 | TRBV7-2 | TGTGCCAGCACCCAAGCTGGACAGGGTGGAAAACTGTTTTTT | CASTQAGQGGKLFF
NA | 14 | TRBD2 | TRBJ2-1 | TRBV19 | TGTGCCAGTAGTACGGGAGGCCCGAGGGGTGAGCAGTTCTTC | CASSTGGPRGEQFF
NA | 13 | NA | TRBJ2-5 | TRBV20-1 | TGCAGTGCTGGGGAGGGGGGCGACGAGACCCAGTACTTC | CSAGEGGDETQYF
few | 13 | TRBD1 | TRBJ1-2 | TRBV28 | TGTGCCAGCAGTCGACAGGGTAGCGATGGCTACACCTTC | CASSRQGSDGYTF
few | 15 | NA | TRBJ1-2 | TRBV19 | TGTGCCAGTAGTTCAGCAGGGGCTTGGAACTATGGCTACACCTTC | CASSSAGAWNYGYTF
many | 13 | NA | TRBJ2-5 | TRBV7-2 | TGTGCCAGCAGCTCCGTACTTGGAGAGACCCAGTACTTC | CASSSVLGETQYF
NA | 22 | TRBD2 | TRBJ2-1 | TRBV7-3 | TGTGCCACGCGCCCTGGTGCTTACATAGCGGGGTCTAGCGGGAAAGCCTACAATGAGCAGTTCTTC | CATRPGAYIAGSSGKAYNEQFF
NA | 15 | NA | TRBJ1-1 | TRBV6-2/TRBV6-3 | TGTGCCAGCACCACGGACGGTTCAGGGAACACTGAAGCTTTCTTT | CASTTDGSGNTEAFF
once | 13 | TRBD1 | TRBJ1-2 | TRBV29-1 | TGCAGCGCGGGGGACAGCCTGTGGTATGGCTACACCTTC | CSAGDSLWYGYTF
NA | 13 | TRBD1 | TRBJ2-7 | TRBV6-1 | TGTGCCAGCAGTGAACCGGACAGGAAAAAGCAGTACTTC | CASSEPDRKKQYF
few | 15 | NA | TRBJ2-1 | TRBV7-6 | TGTGCCAGCAGCGCGACAACTAGTTCCTACAATGAGCAGTTCTTC | CASSATTSSYNEQFF
NA | 15 | TRBD2 | TRBJ2-7 | TRBV14 | TGTGCCAGCAGCCAAGGACTAGCGCTGGGCTACGAGCAGTACTTC | CASSQGLALGYEQYF
NA | 17 | NA | TRBJ2-1 | TRBV2 | TGTGTAAACAGCCGGACAGTCTCTTCGAGCTCCTACAATGAGCAGTTCTTC | CVNSRTVSSSSYNEQFF
NA | 12 | NA | TRBJ2-7 | TRBV28 | TGTGCCAGCAGTTTAAGGGCCGGGAGAGCCACTTTC | CASSLRAGRATF
NA | 15 | NA | TRBJ2-1 | TRBV5-1 | TGCGCCAGCAGCTTGGTGGGGGGAATGAACAATGAGCAGTTCTTC | CASSLVGGMNNEQFF
NA | 13 | NA | TRBJ1-6 | TRBV7-2 | TGTGCCAGCAGCTTTATCGGGAATTCACCCCTCCACTTT | CASSFIGNSPLHF
NA | 17 | TRBD2 | TRBJ2-2 | TRBV12-3/TRBV12-4 | TGTGCCAGCAGTTCACGACTAGCGGGAGACCTCACCGGGGAGCTGTTTTTT | CASSSRLAGDLTGELFF
NA | 19 | TRBD2 | TRBJ2-2 | TRBV6-2/TRBV6-3 | TGTGCCAGCACCGAGATCCCTAGCGGGGCCCTCGCGAACACCGGGGAGCTGTTTTTT | CASTEIPSGALANTGELFF
NA | 15 | TRBD2 | TRBJ2-3 | TRBV7-2 | TGTGCCAGCAGCTTAGGCGGGGGGGGTCTGGATACGCAGTATTTT | CASSLGGGGLDTQYF
once | 12 | TRBD1 | TRBJ1-2 | TRBV27 | TGTGCCAGCAGTTCGGGACAGGGCAGCTACACCTTC | CASSSGQGSYTF
few | 15 | NA | TRBJ2-1 | TRBV18 | TGTGCCAGCTCACCCCAGACGAGCTCCTACAATGAGCAGTTCTTC | CASSPQTSSYNEQFF
NA | 15 | NA | TRBJ1-1 | TRBV7-4 | TGTGCCAGCAGCTTAGCGGAGGGTACCAACACTGAAGCTTTCTTT | CASSLAEGTNTEAFF
NA | 16 | TRBD1 | TRBJ2-2 | TRBV4-1 | TGCGCCAGCAGCCAGGGGACAGGTCAGAACACCGGGGAGCTGTTTTTT | CASSQGTGQNTGELFF
NA | 13 | TRBD1 | TRBJ2-7 | TRBV2 | TGTGCCAGCAGTGAGTACAGGGGGAACGAGCAGTACTTC | CASSEYRGNEQYF
NA | 16 | NA | TRBJ2-7 | TRBV2 | TGTGCCAGCAGTGAAGGCCCCCTACGCGCCTCCTACGAGCAGTACTTC | CASSEGPLRASYEQYF
NA | 15 | NA | TRBJ2-5 | TRBV18 | TGTGCCAGCTCACCAGGACTGGGATGGGTTAAGACCCAGTACTTC | CASSPGLGWVKTQYF
NA | 17 | NA | TRBJ1-5 | TRBV2 | TGTGCCAGCAATGCAGACAACCTAGCCTATAGCAATCAGCCCCAGCATTTT | CASNADNLAYSNQPQHF
NA | 14 | NA | TRBJ1-5 | TRBV12-3/TRBV12-4 | TGTGCCAGCAGCCCCGGGGGTTCCGCGGGGCCCCAGCATTTT | CASSPGGSAGPQHF
NA | 15 | NA | TRBJ2-7 | TRBV15 | TGTGCCACCCGACTAGGAATTACGGAGGCCTACGAGCAGTACTTC | CATRLGITEAYEQYF
few | 16 | TRBD2 | TRBJ2-1 | TRBV7-2 | TGTGCCAGCAGCTTAGTGGGAGCGGGAGGGGCCAATGAGCAGTTCTTC | CASSLVGAGGANEQFF
NA | 11 | NA | TRBJ1-2 | TRBV29-1 | TGCAGCGTTGTTACCGAGTATGGCTACACCTTC | CSVVTEYGYTF
few | 13 | TRBD1 | TRBJ1-1 | TRBV4-2 | TGTGCCAGCAGCCTGGGGGACAGGCGAGAAACTTTCTTT | CASSLGDRRETFF
NA | 15 | TRBD2 | TRBJ2-3 | TRBV20-1 | TGCAGAGCTAGGGTACTAGCGGGAAGCACAGATACGCAGTATTTT | CRARVLAGSTDTQYF
NA | 13 | TRBD1 | TRBJ2-3 | TRBV7-2 | TGTGCCAGCAGCTCCACCACAGGGGTTACGCAGTATTTT | CASSSTTGVTQYF
NA | 15 | TRBD1 | TRBJ1-2 | TRBV28 | TGTGCCAGCAGAGAACAGGGGCAAGCTAACTATGGCTACACCTTC | CASREQGQANYGYTF
once | 17 | NA | TRBJ2-7 | TRBV23-1 | TGCGCCAGCAGTCACCCGAAAAATAGCGCACGGTTCTACGAGCAGTACTTC | CASSHPKNSARFYEQYF
few | 14 | NA | TRBJ1-1 | TRBV6-2/TRBV6-3 | TGTGCCAGCAGTTGGGGCATCTCAAACACTGAAGCTTTCTTT | CASSWGISNTEAFF
few | 13 | NA | TRBJ1-6 | TRBV6-1 | TGTGCCAGCAGTGTCACGAGGAATTCACCCCTCCACTTT | CASSVTRNSPLHF
many | 14 | NA | TRBJ2-1 | TRBV7-8 | TGTGCCAGCAGCTTAGAGAACTACGTCTGGGAGCAGTTCTTC | CASSLENYVWEQFF
NA | 14 | TRBD1 | TRBJ2-1 | TRBV10-3 | TGTGCCGACGAGTCACAGGGGTCCTACAATGAGCAGTTCTTC | CADESQGSYNEQFF